This paragraph covers one TCR beta chain sequence. Its antigen is currently unknown. Recently defined diagnostic criteria for definite or probable disease were fulfilled by Susac syndrome patients. FACS was used to enrich TEMRA cells, whereas the CD8+ and CD4+ T cells were obtained by negative isolation. Germline values: CDR1 LGHNA, CDR2 YNFKEQ. CDR3 length equals 15 residues. V was clipped by 4 bases and J by 2 bases; unmatched bases: 5. These data originate in a study of CD8 T cells in Susac syndrome. About the study: When blood was drawn, patients with Susac syndrome were on intravenous immunoglobulin alone, on corticosteroids, or therapy-naive.

General study findings and limits: The number of individuals included in the study's TCR sequencing and HLA analysis was acknowledged as relatively small.

Random hexamers served to reverse transcribe about 0.45 to 1 ug RNA. MiXCR, run by TCRdb on the immunoSEQ multiplex PCR reads, gives a single entry per CDR3 protein. The sample yields approximately 190,000 distinct CDR3 sequences, around 95% seen once. This receptor was obtained from a human donor with Susac syndrome. The specimen sequenced was CD4+ T cells from PBMCs. V gene TRBV4-2 combines with J gene TRBJ2-1; 7 bases match TRBD2. The CDR3 nucleotides are TGTGCCAGCAGCCCCCGGGGGGATCCCTACAATGAGCAGTTCTTC. Translation gives CASSPRGDPYNEQFF.